These T cell receptor beta chains were read from a single sample in a study of low-dose radiotherapy and immunotherapy resistance in tumors. TCRdb re-derived calls from the reads in MiXCR, one entry per CDR3 protein. In the table there are approximately 52,000 distinct CDR3 sequences, 33% of which are singletons. Sample: PBMCs, taken after low-dose radiotherapy plus immunotherapy. These receptors all come from a male donor with rectosigmoid adenocarcinoma. Both conserved end residues are part of each CDR3.

v_gene	j_gene	CDR3aa
TRBV7-9	TRBJ2-1	CASSSWTSNEQFF
TRBV6-5	TRBJ2-2	CASSYALELETGELFF
TRBV18	TRBJ1-1	CASSPPRDLPEAFF
TRBV12-3/TRBV12-4	TRBJ1-5	CASTPTVYSNQPQHF
TRBV5-4	TRBJ2-1	CASSLGLAGPYNEQFF
TRBV20-1	TRBJ2-7	CSAVPTSGGYEQYF
TRBV11-2	TRBJ1-6	CASNSLGGPNSPLHF
TRBV29-1	TRBJ1-2	CSVEDGGGGYTF
TRBV27	TRBJ2-1	CASSLFSGISNEQFF
TRBV20-1	TRBJ2-5	CSAREPPRGWQETQYF
TRBV9	TRBJ2-1	CASSPQDRGLGEQFF
TRBV19	TRBJ1-1	CASSIRGEGPEAFF
TRBV20-1	TRBJ2-1	CSAWTSGSYNEQFF
TRBV18	TRBJ2-1	CASSPSNEQFF
TRBV9	TRBJ2-3	CASSVALASGSGTDTQYF
TRBV9	TRBJ2-1	CASSGGSGRADEQFF
TRBV10-3	TRBJ2-4	CAPAALAKNIQYF
TRBV7-9	TRBJ2-3	CASSLLTSGRGTDTQYF
TRBV27	TRBJ1-5	CASGWTGNQPQHF
TRBV2	TRBJ2-1	CASSASGGANEQFF
TRBV5-1	TRBJ2-7	CASSLVVSPYEQYF
TRBV6-1	TRBJ2-6	CASSYGQVDSGANVLTF
TRBV15	TRBJ2-1	CATSSQSSYNEQFF
TRBV10-3	TRBJ1-1	CAISELNTEAFF
TRBV28	TRBJ1-2	CASSYPYLQKPYGYTF
TRBV28	TRBJ1-6	CASSPQGGYNSPLHF
TRBV5-1	TRBJ2-3	CASSLAGLLTDTQYF
TRBV7-9	TRBJ2-7	CASSLRTTGRHEQYF
TRBV27	TRBJ2-3	CASSLFSTDTQYF
TRBV29-1	TRBJ2-1	CSVILAGENEQFF
TRBV6-6	TRBJ1-5	CASSPGTGRIRQPQHF
TRBV28	TRBJ2-7	CASIKGLAETSYEQYF
TRBV24-1	TRBJ2-5	CATSDPAESGTRQETQYF
TRBV20-1	TRBJ2-7	CSAPRGGQGFYEQYF
TRBV2	TRBJ2-2	CASRRGGANTGELFF
TRBV28	TRBJ2-7	CASSSGDRREQYF
TRBV6-2/TRBV6-3	TRBJ2-1	CASSYSSGGYNEQFF
TRBV6-5	TRBJ2-2	CASSYRQNTGELFF
TRBV7-9	TRBJ1-3	CASSLGGIGNTIYF
TRBV27	TRBJ2-5	CASSPQMGSWETQYF
TRBV29-1	TRBJ1-1	CSGGDRVNTEAFF
TRBV11-2	TRBJ2-1	CASSLAPASSYNEQFF
TRBV24-1	TRBJ2-1	CATSDPSGTSGSLNEQFF
TRBV29-1	TRBJ1-5	CSVGGLGNQPQHF
TRBV27	TRBJ2-1	CASSLLTNNEQFF